This T cell receptor (beta chain) derives from a study of identical twins (dated by TCRdb to 2016 to 2017). As for the study more broadly: TCR alpha and beta repertoires from monozygotic twins, unrelated adults of various ages and cord blood were deep-sequenced to test whether fetal clonotypes persist. To rule out contamination, the twin experiments were replicated at different times with different library preparation protocols.

The study at large found these results: Excess twin sharing in beta out-of-frame sequences was weaker because fewer shared sequences lowered the signal-to-noise ratio. Because the same donors could not be followed over many years, conclusions were based on cross-sectional statistical analysis. Out-of-frame TCR alpha sequences shared between twins showed an excess of low generation-probability sequences compared with coincidental sharing between unrelated individuals. Zero-insertion analyses could be partly confounded by invariant T cells such as MAIT and iNKT, although diverse VJ usage argued against such confounding for most clonotypes. Fewer insertions were carried by abundant cord blood beta clonotypes; a weaker similar trend was observed in young adult naive repertoires, while no such trend was observed in memory repertoires. In monozygotic twins, out-of-frame TCR alpha sharing was systematically underestimated by recombination models, although the models agreed with sharing between unrelated individuals.

This clonotype was observed a handful of times. The clone's antigen remains unknown. Base qualities are missing; no much larger clone stands one base away. Library method: 5' RACE. TCRdb records Illumina HiSeq 2000 as the sequencer. A universal primer binding site was introduced by template switching, and a unique molecular identifier was present in the final cDNA, enabling accurate counting of TCR cDNA molecules. Specific primers in the conserved constant-segment region were used to synthesize first-strand cDNA for the TCR alpha and beta chains. To control for contamination, every cDNA library carried two barcodes: a SMART-Mk sample barcode plus Illumina barcodes. Two successive PCR steps introduced TruSeq adapter sequences along with Illumina sample barcodes. TCR alpha and beta cDNA libraries were sequenced on the Illumina HiSeq platform with custom primers. The study's own analysis went as follows. Unique molecular identifiers were extracted from raw reads with MiGEC, and CDR3 positions were determined with MiXCR. For each individual, recombination models were inferred using an EM algorithm with the repgenHMM and IGoR tools. The analysis of shared clonotypes was done with the tcR package in R, with sharing normalized by the product of cloneset sizes. Out-of-frame nonproductive sequences were analyzed to study raw recombination free of thymic and clonal selection effects. TCRdb redid the processing of the public reads, applying fastp at Q25 and MiXCR, and retained in-frame beta chains. A single entry per CDR3 protein holds the most common genes and DNA from its merged rows. TCRdb's processing, not the authors', yielded these V and J calls. Across this sample there are 650,000 to 800,000 distinct CDR3 sequences, with approximately 9% seen only once. The ten biggest clones cover approximately 0.89% of the sample.

Only healthy Caucasian donors were included. The twin cohort consisted of three pairs of female monozygotic twins, all aged roughly 18 to 30 years. Peripheral blood mononuclear cells were the source from which RNA for the TCR libraries was isolated. Its CDR3 holds 13 amino acids, cysteine through phenylalanine. Solely the CDR3 DNA is kept, with 39 bases framed from the first base. V and J lose 6 bases and 4 bases, and a span of 13 bases separates them. This sample also appeared in a second study, on yellow fever vaccine responses in identical twins. The second investigation adds: The T cell response to vaccination in identical twins was reported by the authors to appear partly convergent and partly personalized. In identical twins, the study followed T cell clones that responded to the vaccine with precision.

This receptor was taken from a woman aged 18 to 35 in good health. Sequenced sample: PBMCs. The chain uses TRBV12-3 or TRBV12-4 and TRBJ2-7, with no confidently assigned D gene. The nucleotide sequence is given as TGTGCCAGCAGGTTTAGCCTCTCATACGAGCAGTACTTC. This is translated as CASRFSLSYEQYF.